The 23 T cell receptor beta chains below all came from one sample that was sequenced in a study of T-cell reconstitution after alpha-beta-depleted transplantation in children. For TCRbeta, the library was prepared with unique molecular identifiers. TCRdb used MiXCR to reprocess the PCR reads, holding one entry per CDR3 protein. The sample comprises about 540,000 distinct CDR3 sequences, 25% to 30% of which are singletons, and 30% to 40% rests with the top ten. Sequenced here: PBMCs, sampled before TCRalphabeta/CD19-depleted stem cell transplant. These receptors were taken from a boy in the first two years of life with Wiskott-Aldrich syndrome, due to receive a stem cell transplant.

This clonotype came up a few times. Here the CDR3 DNA reads TGCGCCAGCAGCTTTGGCCTCAATGGCTACACCTTC. Translating it yields CASSFGLNGYTF. This chain uses TRBV5-1 with TRBJ1-2; D is unresolved. The CDR3 length is 12 residues. V was trimmed by 2 bases and J by 6 bases, leaving 8 bases between them. The germline V gene encodes CDR1 SGHRS and CDR2 YFSETQ.

The V and J genes are TRBV20-1 and TRBJ2-4; perhaps D is TRBD1 or TRBD2 (6 bases each). The V and J ends lost 8 bases and 3 bases respectively, with 14 bases between them. Germline V gene lookup returns CDR1 DFQATT and CDR2 SNEGSKA (reference sequence). CDR3 length: 13 residues. The chain's CDR3 is CSWAKGGKNIQYF. The CDR3 bases are TGCAGTTGGGCAAAGGGGGGCAAAAACATTCAGTACTTC.

In this sample, this clonotype turned up a few times. The J gene is TRBJ2-3, the V gene TRBV12-3 or TRBV12-4; D is ambiguous. V was shortened by 7 bases and J by 0 bases, with 11 bases between the two germline ends. The CDR3 has 14 amino acids. The chain's CDR3 is CASTLRPSTDTQYF. The CDR3 DNA reads TGTGCCAGCACCCTACGGCCTAGCACAGATACGCAGTATTTT.

J is TRBJ2-3 and V is TRBV7-8; TRBD2 aligns across 10 bases. The V gene end was trimmed by 4 bases and the J gene end by 4 bases; junction bases not matched to a gene: 8. Germline CDR1 reads SGHVS; CDR2 reads FQNEAQ. The CDR3 is 16 amino acids. CDR3: CASSWRLAGLSDTQYF. As DNA, the CDR3 is TGTGCCAGCAGCTGGAGACTAGCGGGCCTCTCAGATACGCAGTATTTT. The full variable domain, with the rest looked up from reference TRBV7-8 and TRBJ2-3, is GAGVSQSPRYKVAKRGQDVALRCDPISGHVSLFWYQQALGQGPEFLTYFQNEAQLDKSGLPSDRFFAERPEGSVSTLKIQRTQQEDSAVYLCASSWRLAGLSDTQYFGPGTRLTVL.

In its sample, this clonotype was seen a few times. The genes are TRBV6-1 and TRBJ1-5, with 9 positions matching TRBD1. From germline, CDR1 is MNHNS and CDR2 SASEGT. The CDR3 is made up of 13 amino acids. With V trimmed by 8 bases and J by 6 bases, 5 bases remained unmatched. CDR3 loop: CASRDREGQPQHF. The CDR3 DNA follows: TGTGCCAGCCGGGACAGGGAAGGTCAGCCCCAGCATTTT.

This clonotype was seen many times. The chain recombines TRBV19 with TRBJ2-2; D uncertain. From germline, CDR1 is LNHDA and CDR2 SQIVND (reference sequence). V lost 5 bases, J lost 3 bases, and 4 bases lay in between. This CDR3 has 12 residues. The CDR3: CASSRDTGELFF. In nucleotides, the CDR3 is TGTGCCAGTAGTCGAGACACCGGGGAGCTGTTTTTT.

The chain employs TRBV6-1 and TRBJ2-1; TRBD2 matches 8 bases. The CDR3 covers 13 residues. The trim removed 6 bases at V and 7 bases at J, leaving 5 bases unmatched. CDR1 MNHNS and CDR2 SASEGT come from the germline V gene. CDR3 nucleotides: TGTGCCAGCAGCACGGGACTAGGGAATGAGCAGTTCTTC. Its protein is CASSTGLGNEQFF.

V gene TRBV5-6 combines with J gene TRBJ2-3; no firm D call. Germline CDR1 reads SGHDT; CDR2 reads YYEEEE. The CDR3 runs to 15 residues. The germline V and J ends were trimmed by 4 bases and 3 bases, with 15 bases remaining between them. The CDR3 reads CASSLRKTLTDTQYF. As DNA, the CDR3 is TGTGCCAGCAGCCTACGTAAGACATTGACAGATACGCAGTATTTT.

The table lists this clonotype with a few counts. V and J are TRBV11-2 and TRBJ2-1, with 9 bases matching TRBD2. The CDR3 totals 16 residues. Trimming took 2 bases from V and 0 from J; bases not matched to a gene: 2. Per the germline V gene, CDR1 is SGHAT and CDR2 is FQNNGV. The CDR3 DNA follows: TGTGCCAGCAGCTTACTAGCGGGGAGCTCCTACAATGAGCAGTTCTTC. It codes for CASSLLAGSSYNEQFF.

In this sample, this clonotype turned up a few times. The chain recombines TRBV20-1 with TRBJ1-2; weak D call: TRBD1 (6 bases). Germline CDR1 is DFQATT and CDR2 is SNEGSKA (reference sequence). The CDR3 totals 15 residues. The V gene lost 1 base and the J gene lost 2 bases, with 14 bases spanning the gap. CDR3 residues: CSARAPGQLNYGYTF. The CDR3 DNA reads TGCAGTGCTAGAGCCCCGGGACAACTCAACTATGGCTACACCTTC.

The chain employs TRBV15 and TRBJ2-2, with 7 bases aligning to TRBD1. CDR1 LNHNV and CDR2 YYDKDF come from the germline V gene (reference sequence). CDR3 length equals 17 residues. V lost 3 bases, J lost 6 bases, and 13 bases stayed unmatched. DNA of the CDR3: TGTGCCACCAGCAGCGAACCGACAGGGCGTTTGGCCGGGGAGCTGTTTTTT. As protein: CATSSEPTGRLAGELFF.

This chain joins TRBV20-1 and TRBJ2-3; 7 bases line up with TRBD2. CDR1 and CDR2 from the germline V gene are DFQATT and SNEGSKA (reference sequence). Losses at the gene ends were 0 bases for V and 3 bases for J; bases not matched to a gene: 9. This CDR3 is built from 16 residues. CDR3 residues: CSARERELISTDTQYF. CDR3 nucleotide sequence: TGCAGTGCTAGAGAGCGGGAGCTCATAAGTACAGATACGCAGTATTTT.

The chain has TRBV5-5 and TRBJ2-1, with TRBD2 matching 9 bases. V lost 4 bases to trimming and J lost 6 bases; unmatched junction nucleotides: 8. From germline, CDR1 is SGHKS and CDR2 YYEKEE (reference sequence). The CDR3 is 15 residues long. The DNA of the CDR3 is TGTGCCAGCAGCCGCAGCGGGAGGTTTGTCAATGAGCAGTTCTTC. Translation gives CASSRSGRFVNEQFF.

There are a few counts of this clonotype. This chain uses TRBV20-1 with TRBJ2-7, with 7 positions matching TRBD1. Germline CDR1 reads DFQATT; CDR2 reads SNEGSKA (reference sequence). The ends lost 0 bases at V and 9 bases at J; junction bases unmatched: 8. The CDR3 length is 13 residues. The CDR3 loop is CSARDLQGQGQYF. CDR3 nucleotide sequence: TGCAGTGCTAGAGACCTACAGGGGCAGGGGCAGTACTTC.

The V call is TRBV5-5, the J call TRBJ2-1; TRBD2 agrees at 11 bases. Germline assignment: CDR1 SGHKS and CDR2 YYEKEE (reference sequence). This CDR3 spans 16 amino acids. Losses at the gene ends were 1 base for V and 5 bases for J; bases not matched to a gene: 5. The CDR3 region is CASSLSGTSGNNEQFF. DNA for the CDR3: TGTGCCAGCAGCTTGTCCGGGACTAGCGGCAACAATGAGCAGTTCTTC.

In this sample, this clonotype turned up a few times. V gene TRBV5-1 combines with J gene TRBJ2-5, with D possibly called TRBD1 or TRBD2 (5 bases each). The CDR3 is made up of 15 amino acids. V dropped 4 bases and J dropped 3 bases, with 16 bases sitting between them. Germline CDR1 is SGHRS and CDR2 is YFSETQ. In DNA, the CDR3 is TGCGCCAGCAGCCTCCAGGGCCTAGCAGAAGAGACCCAGTACTTC. This translates into CASSLQGLAEETQYF. The full variable domain, completed using reference TRBV5-1 and TRBJ2-5, is KAGVTQTPRYLIKTRGQQVTLSCSPISGHRSVSWYQQTPGQGLQFLFEYFSETQRNKGNFPGRFSGRQFSNSRSEMNVSTLELGDSALYLCASSLQGLAEETQYFGPGTRLLVL.

The chain combines TRBV20-1 with TRBJ2-7; D perhaps matches TRBD2 (5 bases). The CDR3 totals 13 residues. V was trimmed by 6 bases and J by 0 bases, leaving 12 bases between them. Germline loops: CDR1 DFQATT, CDR2 SNEGSKA (reference sequence). The CDR3 region has the DNA TGCAGTGCAGCCGGGGTCAGCTCCTACGAGCAGTACTTC. Protein: CSAAGVSSYEQYF.

This chain joins TRBV5-5 and TRBJ2-1; D is possibly TRBD1 or TRBD2 (5 bases each). Germline V lookup: CDR1 SGHKS, CDR2 YYEKEE (reference sequence). CDR3 size: 16 residues. V lost 1 base and J 9 bases, leaving 20 bases between the germline ends. This chain's CDR3 is CASSLTGPGYRGEQFF. In DNA form, the CDR3 reads TGTGCCAGCAGCTTGACCGGGCCAGGGTATCGGGGTGAGCAGTTCTTC. Drawing the rest from reference TRBV5-5 and TRBJ2-1, the complete variable domain is DAGVTQSPTHLIKTRGQQVTLRCSPISGHKSVSWYQQVLGQGPQFIFQYYEKEERGRGNFPDRFSARQFPNYSSELNVNALLLGDSALYLCASSLTGPGYRGEQFFGPGTRLTVL.

This chain links TRBV7-2 with TRBJ2-7; D gene unclear. CDR1 and CDR2 from the germline V gene are SGHTA and FQGNSA. The CDR3 is made up of 13 amino acids. V was shortened by 1 base and J by 0 bases, with 4 bases between the two germline ends. The CDR3, as DNA: TGTGCCAGCAGCTTAGTTTTCTCCTACGAGCAGTACTTC. Translation: CASSLVFSYEQYF.

This clonotype was found once. This chain connects TRBV24-1 to TRBJ2-1; 10 positions match TRBD1. V shed 9 bases, J shed 7 bases, and the junction held 8 bases outside the gene matches. CDR3 length: 14 amino acids. In germline, CDR1 is KGHDR, CDR2 SFDVKD. The CDR3, as DNA: TGTGCCACCGCACCGGGACAGGGGAGGAATGAGCAGTTCTTC. This sequence encodes CATAPGQGRNEQFF.

The V gene is TRBV29-1, the J gene TRBJ2-3; 9 bases are shared with TRBD2. V was clipped by 4 bases and J by 5 bases; unmatched bases: 7. In germline, CDR1 is SQVTM, CDR2 ANQGSEA. The CDR3 length is 14 residues. The CDR3 reads CSVGGRALGDTQYF. CDR3 DNA sequence: TGCAGCGTTGGCGGGAGGGCCTTGGGAGATACGCAGTATTTT.

The chain recombines TRBV11-1 with TRBJ2-7; D perhaps matches TRBD2 (6 bases). The CDR3 is 15 residues long. Per germline, CDR1 SGHAT and CDR2 FQDESV (reference sequence). V was trimmed by 5 bases and J by 2 bases, leaving 16 bases between them. CDR3 in amino acids: CASSLRDFQAYEQYF. The CDR3 bases are TGTGCCAGCAGCCTGAGGGACTTCCAAGCCTACGAGCAGTACTTC.

This clonotype has more than one count but fewer than ten. This sequence joins TRBV2 and TRBJ2-1; no reliable D call. The CDR3 runs to 13 residues. Trimming stripped 0 bases from V and 9 bases from J, with 9 bases between. CDR1 and CDR2 (germline): SNHLY, FYNNEI. For the CDR3, the DNA is TGTGCCAGCAGTGAAGCGTCTCGCGCTGAGCAGTTCTTC. Translated: CASSEASRAEQFF.